The 2 T cell receptor beta chains presented below share a single source sample, sequenced in a study of T cell changes during pregnancy in multiple sclerosis. The data were produced by immunoSEQ multiplex PCR, yet TCRdb's version contains in-frame clones alone and is incomplete. This sample has about 51,000 clones, with 90% to 95% found just once. This material consisted of CD4+ T cells from peripheral blood mononuclear cells, taken in the second trimester of pregnancy. The receptor source for this set is a female donor with multiple sclerosis, enrolled in a pregnancy study.

This rearrangement joins TRBV4-1 to TRBJ2-2; 7 nucleotides line up with TRBD1. Germline trimming cut 3 bases from V and 6 bases from J; bases unmatched to any gene: 4. This CDR3 region has 14 residues. Germline V gives CDR1 MGHRA, CDR2 YSYEKL. CDR3 sequence reads: CASSQPGGSGELFF. In DNA, the CDR3 is TGCGCCAGCAGCCAGCCAGGGGGATCCGGGGAGCTGTTTTTT.

V is TRBV2 and J is TRBJ2-2; 8 bases align to TRBD1. The junction had 4 bases not matched to a gene; V was cut back by 6 bases and J by 1 base. Germline V gene data show CDR1 as SNHLY and CDR2 as FYNNEI. The CDR3 length is 15 residues. The CDR3 spells CASRADRVNTGELFF. CDR3 DNA: TGTGCCAGCAGAGCGGACAGGGTGAACACCGGGGAGCTGTTTTTT.